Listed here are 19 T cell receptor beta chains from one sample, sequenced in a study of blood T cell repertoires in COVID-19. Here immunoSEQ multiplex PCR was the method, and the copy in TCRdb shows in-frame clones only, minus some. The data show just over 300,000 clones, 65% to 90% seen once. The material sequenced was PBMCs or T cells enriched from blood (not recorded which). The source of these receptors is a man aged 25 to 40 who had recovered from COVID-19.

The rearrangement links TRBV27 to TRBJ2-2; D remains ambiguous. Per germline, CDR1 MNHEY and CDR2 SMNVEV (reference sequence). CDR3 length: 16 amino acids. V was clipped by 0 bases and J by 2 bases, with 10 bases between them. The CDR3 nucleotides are TGTGCCAGCAGTTTATCGTGGCTTCCCAACACCGGGGAGCTGTTTTTT. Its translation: CASSLSWLPNTGELFF.

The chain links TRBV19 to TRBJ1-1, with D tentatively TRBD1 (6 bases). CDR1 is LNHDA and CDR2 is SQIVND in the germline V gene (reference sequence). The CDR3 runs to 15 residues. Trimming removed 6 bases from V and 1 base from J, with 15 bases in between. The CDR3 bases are TGTGCCAGTAGCCCGACAGGCCATACGAACACTGAAGCTTTCTTT. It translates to CASSPTGHTNTEAFF.

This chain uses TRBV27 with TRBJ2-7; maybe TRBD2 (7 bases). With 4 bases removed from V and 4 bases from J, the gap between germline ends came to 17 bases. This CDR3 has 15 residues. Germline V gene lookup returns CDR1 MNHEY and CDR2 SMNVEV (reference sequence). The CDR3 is CASSYRGGFSYEQYF. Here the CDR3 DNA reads TGTGCCAGCAGTTATAGGGGGGGTTTTAGTTACGAGCAGTACTTC.

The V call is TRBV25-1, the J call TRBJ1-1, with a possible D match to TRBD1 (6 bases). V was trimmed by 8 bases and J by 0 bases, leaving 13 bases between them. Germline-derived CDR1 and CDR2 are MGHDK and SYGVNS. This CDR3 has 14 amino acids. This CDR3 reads CASCRGGLNTEAFF. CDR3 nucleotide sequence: TGTGCCAGCTGTAGGGGGGGGTTGAACACTGAAGCTTTCTTT. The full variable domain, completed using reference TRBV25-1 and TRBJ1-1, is EADIYQTPRYLVIGTGKKITLECSQTMGHDKMYWYQQDPGMELHLIHYSYGVNSTEKGDLSSESTVSRIRTEHFPLTLESARPSHTSQYLCASCRGGLNTEAFFGQGTRLTVV.

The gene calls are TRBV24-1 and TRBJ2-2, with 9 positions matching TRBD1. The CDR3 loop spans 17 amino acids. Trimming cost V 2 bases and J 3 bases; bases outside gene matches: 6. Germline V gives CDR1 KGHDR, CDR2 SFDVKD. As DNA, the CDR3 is TGTGCCACCAGTGATTCACACAGGGGGCGATACACCGGGGAGCTGTTTTTT. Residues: CATSDSHRGRYTGELFF.

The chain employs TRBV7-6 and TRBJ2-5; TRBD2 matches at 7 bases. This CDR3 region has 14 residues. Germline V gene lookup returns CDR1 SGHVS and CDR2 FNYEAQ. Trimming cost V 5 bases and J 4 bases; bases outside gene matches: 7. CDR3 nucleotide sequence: TGTGCCAGCAGCCCATTCCCGGGGGGAGAGACCCAGTACTTC. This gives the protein CASSPFPGGETQYF.

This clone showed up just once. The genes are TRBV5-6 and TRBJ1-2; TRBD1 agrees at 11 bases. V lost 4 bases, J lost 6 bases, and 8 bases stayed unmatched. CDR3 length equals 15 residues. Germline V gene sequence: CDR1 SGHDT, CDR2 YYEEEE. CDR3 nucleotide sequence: TGTGCCAGCAGCCTACCGGGACAGGGGGTCGATGGCTACACCTTC. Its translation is CASSLPGQGVDGYTF.

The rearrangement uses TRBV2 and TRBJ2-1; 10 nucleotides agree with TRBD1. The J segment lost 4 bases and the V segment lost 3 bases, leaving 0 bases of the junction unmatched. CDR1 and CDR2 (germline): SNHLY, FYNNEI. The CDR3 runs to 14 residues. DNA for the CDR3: TGTGCCAGCAGTGAGGACAGGGGGTACAATGAGCAGTTCTTC. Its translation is CASSEDRGYNEQFF.

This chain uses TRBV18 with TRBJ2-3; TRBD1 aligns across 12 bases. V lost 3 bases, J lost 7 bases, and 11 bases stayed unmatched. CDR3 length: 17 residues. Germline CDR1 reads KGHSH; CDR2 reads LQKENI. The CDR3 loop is CASSPQGPGQGANTQYF. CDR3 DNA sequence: TGTGCCAGCTCACCTCAAGGCCCGGGACAGGGGGCGAATACGCAGTATTTT.

The CDR3 region is CAWSVGTGTDTQYF. CDR3 sequence (DNA): TGTGCCTGGAGTGTAGGGACAGGCACAGATACGCAGTATTTT. The chain recombines TRBV30 with TRBJ2-3; 7 bases line up with TRBD1. Germline CDR1 is GTSNPN and CDR2 is SVGIG (reference sequence). This CDR3 contains 14 residues. Germline trimming cut 0 bases from V and 1 base from J; bases unmatched to any gene: 1.

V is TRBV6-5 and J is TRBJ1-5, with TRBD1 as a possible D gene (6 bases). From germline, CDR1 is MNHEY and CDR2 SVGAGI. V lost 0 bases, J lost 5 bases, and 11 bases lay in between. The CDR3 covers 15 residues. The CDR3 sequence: CASSYSRGADQPQHF. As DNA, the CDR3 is TGTGCCAGCAGTTACTCTCGGGGGGCGGATCAGCCCCAGCATTTT.

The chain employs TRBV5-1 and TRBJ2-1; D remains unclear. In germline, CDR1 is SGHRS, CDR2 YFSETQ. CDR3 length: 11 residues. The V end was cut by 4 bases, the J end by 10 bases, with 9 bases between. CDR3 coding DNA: TGCGCCAGCAGCCAGGTCAGAGAGCAGTTCTTC. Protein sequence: CASSQVREQFF.

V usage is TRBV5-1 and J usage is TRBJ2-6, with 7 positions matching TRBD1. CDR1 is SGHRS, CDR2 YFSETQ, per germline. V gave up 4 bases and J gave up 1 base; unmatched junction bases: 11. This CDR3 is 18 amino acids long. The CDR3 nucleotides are TGCGCCAGCAGCGTACCCACAGGGGCGGGTTCTGGGGCCAACGTCCTGACTTTC. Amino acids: CASSVPTGAGSGANVLTF.

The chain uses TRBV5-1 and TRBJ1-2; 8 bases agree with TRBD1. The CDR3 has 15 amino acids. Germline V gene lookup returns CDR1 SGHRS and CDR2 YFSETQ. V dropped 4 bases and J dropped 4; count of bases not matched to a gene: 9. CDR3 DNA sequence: TGCGCCAGCAGCGTCGACAGGGGCTCTAGCTATGGCTACACCTTC. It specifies CASSVDRGSSYGYTF.

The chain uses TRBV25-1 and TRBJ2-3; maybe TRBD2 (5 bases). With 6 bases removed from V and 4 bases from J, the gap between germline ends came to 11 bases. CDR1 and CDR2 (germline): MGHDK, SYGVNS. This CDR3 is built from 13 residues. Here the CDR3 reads CASSGGTADTQYF. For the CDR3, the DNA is TGTGCCAGCAGCGGAGGTACGGCAGATACGCAGTATTTT.

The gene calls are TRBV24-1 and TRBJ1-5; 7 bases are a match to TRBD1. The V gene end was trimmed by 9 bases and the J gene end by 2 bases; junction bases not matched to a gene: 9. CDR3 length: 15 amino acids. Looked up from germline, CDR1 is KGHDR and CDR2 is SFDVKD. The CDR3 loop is CATAETGLGNQPQHF. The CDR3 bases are TGTGCCACCGCGGAGACAGGGTTGGGCAATCAGCCCCAGCATTTT.

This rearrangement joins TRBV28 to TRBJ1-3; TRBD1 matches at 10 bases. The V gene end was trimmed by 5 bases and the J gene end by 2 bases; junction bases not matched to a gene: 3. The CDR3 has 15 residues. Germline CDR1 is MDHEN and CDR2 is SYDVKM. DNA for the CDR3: TGTGCCAGCAGTCCGGGACAGGGGACTGGAAACACCATATATTTT. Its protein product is CASSPGQGTGNTIYF.

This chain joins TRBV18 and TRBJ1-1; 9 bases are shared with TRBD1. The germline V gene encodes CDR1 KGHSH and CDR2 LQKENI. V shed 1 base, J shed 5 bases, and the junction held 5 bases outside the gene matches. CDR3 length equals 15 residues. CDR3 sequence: CASSPLGQGQTEAFF. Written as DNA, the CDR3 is TGTGCCAGCTCACCACTAGGACAGGGGCAGACTGAAGCTTTCTTT.

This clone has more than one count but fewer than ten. The CDR3 DNA reads TGTGCCAGCAAGACAATGAGGGACACTGAAGCTTTCTTT. Residues: CASKTMRDTEAFF. The chain uses TRBV12-3 or TRBV12-4 and TRBJ1-1; D unresolved. The ends were cut back, 7 bases at V and 3 bases at J, with 12 bases in the middle. The CDR3 runs to 13 residues.